The rows below give T cell receptor beta chains drawn from one sample of a study of somatic mutations in cytotoxic T cells in rheumatoid arthritis. Sequenced by immunoSEQ multiplex PCR; TCRdb stores in-frame clones only, minus some. The sample carries 3,500 to 4,500 clones, about two thirds recorded once. Sequenced input: CD8+ T cells sorted from blood. Source of these receptors: an adult with rheumatoid arthritis. CDR3s include the opening cysteine and the closing phenylalanine or tryptophan. D genes are given only for firm matches. Clone size is not always given. Where it is, it says once, few, many or a class for expanded clones.

>NA|TRBD1|TRBV6-1|TRBJ1-5
CASSFDRGRDQPQHF
TGTGCCAGCAGTTTTGACAGGGGGCGTGATCAGCCCCAGCATTTT
>medium-sized|NA|TRBV2|TRBJ1-5
CASSELIYSNQPQHF
TGTGCCAGCAGTGAGCTTATATATAGCAATCAGCCCCAGCATTTT
>once|NA|TRBV18|TRBJ1-2
CASSPTPIPYGYTF
TGTGCCAGCTCACCAACGCCCATCCCTTATGGCTACACCTTC
>NA|NA|TRBV9|TRBJ1-4
CASSVEVCQMGEKLFF
TGTGCCAGCAGCGTAGAAGTTTGTCAGATGGGGGAAAAACTGTTTTTT
>NA|TRBD1|TRBV7-8|TRBJ1-5
CASSSDRVSNQPQHF
TGTGCCAGCAGCTCCGACAGGGTGAGCAATCAGCCCCAGCATTTT
>few|TRBD1|TRBV2|TRBJ1-6
CASHRGSYNSPLHF
TGTGCCAGCCACAGGGGCTCCTATAATTCACCCCTCCACTTT
>NA|NA|TRBV25-1|TRBJ1-4
CASSERGGENEKLFF
TGTGCCAGCAGTGAAAGGGGCGGAGAGAATGAAAAACTGTTTTTT
>NA|NA|TRBV15|TRBJ1-2
CATSNWVNYGYTF
TGTGCCACCAGCAACTGGGTTAACTATGGCTACACCTTC
>NA|NA|TRBV11-1|TRBJ1-1
CASSLSDGLNTEAFF
TGTGCCAGCAGCTTAAGTGACGGGCTGAACACTGAAGCTTTCTTT
>NA|NA|TRBV21-1|TRBJ2-1
CARTMLRGIDEQFF
TGTGCCAGAACCATGCTGCGGGGTATAGATGAGCAGTTCTTC
>NA|TRBD1|TRBV19|TRBJ2-1
CASSMGQGYNEQFF
TGTGCCAGTAGTATGGGACAGGGATACAATGAGCAGTTCTTC
>NA|TRBD1|TRBV9|TRBJ1-5
CASSAQNPGQGVSNQPQHF
TGTGCCAGCAGCGCCCAGAATCCGGGACAGGGCGTGAGCAATCAGCCCCAGCATTTT
>few|NA|TRBV5-1|TRBJ1-1
CASSQAVRVTEAFF
TGCGCCAGCAGCCAGGCTGTAAGAGTCACTGAAGCTTTCTTT